Shown below are 10 T cell receptor beta chains from a single sample sequenced in a study of T cell changes during pregnancy in multiple sclerosis. Profiled with immunoSEQ multiplex PCR; TCRdb holds only in-frame clones, not every one. The table lists about 99,000 clones, 93% of them singletons. Sequencing was performed on peripheral blood, taken after pregnancy. The origin of the receptors is a female donor with multiple sclerosis, enrolled in a pregnancy study.

This rearrangement joins TRBV18 to TRBJ2-3, with 9 bases that match TRBD2. CDR3 size: 16 residues. The V segment lost 6 bases and the J segment 2 bases; nucleotides outside the gene matches: 9. Germline CDR1 and CDR2: KGHSH and LQKENI. The CDR3 sequence is CASSPLAGTSTDTQYF. In DNA, the CDR3 is TGTGCCAGCTCGCCGCTAGCGGGAACTTCCACAGATACGCAGTATTTT.

The V gene is TRBV7-2, the J gene TRBJ1-2; D is ambiguous. This CDR3 has 15 residues. The germline V gene has CDR1 SGHTA and CDR2 FQGNSA. V was clipped by 1 base and J by 2 bases, with 11 bases between them. The CDR3 nucleotides are TGTGCCAGCAGCTTAGTTGTCGGCGGGAACTATGGCTACACCTTC. As protein: CASSLVVGGNYGYTF.

This chain uses TRBV6-1 with TRBJ2-3, with 11 nucleotides matching TRBD2. J lost 2 bases, V lost 2 bases, and 9 bases had no gene match. Germline values: CDR1 MNHNS, CDR2 SASEGT. This CDR3 spans 18 amino acids. Here the CDR3 reads CASSERGLAGGFTDTQYF. The CDR3, as DNA: TGTGCCAGCAGTGAAAGGGGGCTAGCGGGAGGATTCACAGATACGCAGTATTTT.

The count of this clone is one. CDR3 DNA: TGTGCCAGCAGTCTTGGAGGGACGGGGGGCTCCTACGAGCAGTACTTC. Protein: CASSLGGTGGSYEQYF. This chain uses TRBV28 with TRBJ2-7; TRBD2 matches at 7 bases. Germline loops: CDR1 MDHEN, CDR2 SYDVKM. V dropped 5 bases and J dropped 0; count of bases not matched to a gene: 10. This CDR3 has 16 amino acids.

V gene TRBV7-9 combines with J gene TRBJ2-1; maybe TRBD2 (5 bases). There are 14 residues in the CDR3. Trimming took 3 bases from V and 3 from J, leaving 9 bases between them. In germline, CDR1 is SEHNR, CDR2 FQNEAQ (reference sequence). CDR3 sequence: CASSFEGGYNEQFF. CDR3 nucleotide sequence: TGTGCCAGCAGCTTCGAGGGTGGCTACAATGAGCAGTTCTTC.

The chain uses TRBV7-9 and TRBJ2-7; no clear D. Between the trimmed V and J ends, which lost 2 bases and 2 bases, there was a span of 7 bases. This CDR3 is built from 13 residues. Germline CDR1 is SEHNR and CDR2 is FQNEAQ (reference sequence). The CDR3 loop reads CASSLPSAYEQYF. The CDR3 coding sequence is TGTGCCAGCAGCTTACCGTCCGCCTACGAGCAGTACTTC.

This sequence joins TRBV27 and TRBJ1-4, with no clear D. CDR1 is MNHEY and CDR2 is SMNVEV in the germline V gene (reference sequence). The germline V and J ends were trimmed by 5 bases and 5 bases, with 24 bases remaining between them. The CDR3 spans 18 residues. For the CDR3, the DNA is TGTGCCAGCAGTCCGAATTCCCCTCTACAGCAAATGAATGAAAAACTGTTTTTT. Translated: CASSPNSPLQQMNEKLFF.

V and J are TRBV6-1 and TRBJ2-7, with D tentatively TRBD1 (6 bases). This CDR3 contains 13 residues. V dropped 5 bases and J dropped 3 bases, with 11 bases sitting between them. Germline V gene data show CDR1 as MNHNS and CDR2 as SASEGT. The CDR3 protein is CASSRTGSYEQYF. The CDR3 bases are TGTGCCAGCAGTCGAACAGGGAGCTACGAGCAGTACTTC.

The chain couples TRBV18 to TRBJ2-3, with TRBD1 as a possible D gene (5 bases). V was cut by 4 bases and J by 4 bases, with 18 bases left in between. Germline V lookup: CDR1 KGHSH, CDR2 LQKENI. The CDR3 sequence is 16 residues long. The CDR3 region has the DNA TGTGCCAGCTCACTCTCCCTACGCAGGGATTCAGATACGCAGTATTTT. Amino acids: CASSLSLRRDSDTQYF.

The rearrangement joins TRBV7-9 to TRBJ1-1, with 7 bases fitting TRBD1. V lost 8 bases, J lost 1 base, and 13 bases stayed unmatched. Germline CDR1 is SEHNR and CDR2 is FQNEAQ (reference sequence). The CDR3 has 16 residues. In DNA form, the CDR3 reads TGTGCCAGCCGAGGAGGGGGCCCTCCCGCGAACACTGAAGCTTTCTTT. Residues: CASRGGGPPANTEAFF.